The clone carrying this T cell receptor (beta chain) was found many times. Its cognate antigen is unknown. The data were taken from a study of response to subunit inactivated influenza vaccine. Findings and limits, study-wide: The study's authors posited that every seasonal influenza vaccination enlists few new T cells.

Per the germline V gene, CDR1 is DFQATT and CDR2 is SNEGSKA (reference sequence). The CDR3 sequence is 16 residues long. With V trimmed by 6 bases and J by 1 base, 7 bases remained unmatched. TCRdb fed the RT-PCR reads into MiXCR, producing one record per CDR3 protein. The sample lists about 520,000 distinct CDR3 sequences; approximately 7.3% were seen once. This chain joins TRBV20-1 and TRBJ2-4; 12 bases agree with TRBD2. The sequence was collected from a man aged 50 to 69 who received an inactivated influenza vaccine. This sample comprised PBMCs from blood, obtained around 25 months after vaccination. The CDR3 here is CSAGLAGMGAKNIQYF. The CDR3 coding sequence is TGCAGTGCCGGACTAGCGGGGATGGGGGCCAAAAACATTCAGTACTTC.